A selection of T cell receptor beta chains follows, all from one sample in a study of sequential checkpoint blockade in melanoma. Here immunoSEQ multiplex PCR was the method, and the copy in TCRdb shows in-frame clones only, minus some. Among 5,000 to 6,500 clones listed, more than 15% were seen once. Sequenced here: tumor tissue (inferred from file names), sampled from a patient given nivolumab and ipilimumab in sequence. The receptors here all came from a human donor with melanoma. CDR3s include the opening cysteine and the closing phenylalanine or tryptophan. Fields, in order: clone size, V gene, D gene, J gene, CDR3 protein, CDR3 DNA. A D gene is named only where the DNA matches it firmly. Size values are once, few and many counts, or a class for expanded clones, and some rows have none.

>medium-sized|TRBV11-3|NA|TRBJ1-4
CASSSLGQFPNEKLFF
TGTGCCAGCAGCTCCCTAGGACAGTTCCCTAATGAAAAACTGTTTTTT
>few|TRBV11-3|TRBD2|TRBJ2-3
CASSLVAGGTDTQYF
TGTGCCAGCAGCTTGGTAGCGGGGGGGACAGATACGCAGTATTTT
>few|TRBV5-1|NA|TRBJ2-4
CASSLLVAGAGEKPMGKNIQYF
TGCGCCAGCAGCTTGTTAGTCGCCGGGGCAGGGGAAAAACCCATGGGTAAAAACATTCAGTACTTC
>medium-sized|TRBV11-3|NA|TRBJ2-7
CASSTMGASYEQYF
TGTGCCAGCAGCACAATGGGGGCCTCCTACGAGCAGTACTTC
>NA|TRBV5-1|NA|TRBJ2-1
CASSLGGAYNEQFF
TGCGCCAGCAGCTTGGGGGGGGCATACAATGAGCAGTTCTTC
>NA|TRBV28|TRBD2|TRBJ2-5
CASSFRGGAVETQYF
TGTGCCAGCAGTTTCCGCGGGGGGGCAGTAGAGACCCAGTACTTC
>few|TRBV28|NA|TRBJ1-5
CASSLARRSQPQHF
TGTGCCAGCAGTTTAGCTCGGAGGAGTCAGCCCCAGCATTTT
>few|TRBV6-8|NA|TRBJ1-4
CASSYSQGTEKLFF
TGTGCCAGCAGTTACTCTCAGGGAACTGAAAAACTGTTTTTT
>many|TRBV4-1|NA|TRBJ1-1
CASSQTGEGGMNTEAFF
TGCGCCAGCAGCCAAACCGGGGAAGGGGGGATGAACACTGAAGCTTTCTTT
>many|TRBV11-3|TRBD2|TRBJ2-5
CASSPQRGPKETQYF
TGTGCCAGCAGCCCCCAGCGGGGGCCTAAAGAGACCCAGTACTTC
>NA|TRBV14|TRBD2|TRBJ2-5
CASSQAPGLAGQETQYF
TGTGCCAGCAGCCAGGCCCCGGGACTAGCGGGCCAAGAGACCCAGTACTTC
>NA|TRBV29-1|NA|TRBJ2-1
CSVDGPDRDEQFF
TGCAGCGTTGATGGCCCGGACAGAGATGAGCAGTTCTTC
>NA|TRBV9|NA|TRBJ2-3
CASSQPLGWGRSTDTQYF
TGTGCCAGCAGCCAACCCCTCGGGTGGGGGCGGTCCACAGATACGCAGTATTTT
>NA|TRBV18|TRBD2|TRBJ2-7
CASSPPASGGHSYEQYF
TGTGCCAGCTCACCACCGGCTAGCGGGGGCCATTCCTACGAGCAGTACTTC
>NA|TRBV10-2|NA|TRBJ2-7
CASSVRTPYEQYF
TGCGCCAGCAGTGTTAGGACCCCCTACGAGCAGTACTTC
>few|TRBV11-3|TRBD2|TRBJ2-7
CASSLGAAGIYEQYF
TGTGCCAGCAGCTTAGGAGCAGCGGGGATCTACGAGCAGTACTTC
>NA|TRBV5-1|TRBD1|TRBJ1-3
CASSLVGQGNTIYF
TGCGCCAGCAGCTTGGTGGGACAGGGAAACACCATATATTTT
>NA|TRBV30|NA|TRBJ2-3
CAWSVRLRDTQYF
TGTGCCTGGAGTGTACGGTTGCGCGATACGCAGTATTTT
>NA|TRBV18|TRBD1|TRBJ1-2
CASSRGQGEGYTF
TGTGCCAGCTCACGAGGGCAGGGGGAAGGCTACACCTTC
>few|TRBV6-8|NA|TRBJ2-5
CASNYGRGHQETQYF
TGTGCCAGCAACTACGGTCGGGGCCACCAAGAGACCCAGTACTTC
>NA|TRBV19|NA|TRBJ2-3
CASSISRASPLADTQYF
TGTGCCAGTAGTATTTCCCGGGCTTCCCCCCTAGCAGATACGCAGTATTTT
>NA|TRBV28|NA|TRBJ1-3
CASSLQGHSGNTIYF
TGTGCCAGCAGTTTACAGGGGCACTCTGGAAACACCATATATTTT
>NA|TRBV9|TRBD1|TRBJ1-2
CASSSRDSYYGYTF
TGTGCCAGCAGCAGTCGGGACAGCTACTATGGCTACACCTTC